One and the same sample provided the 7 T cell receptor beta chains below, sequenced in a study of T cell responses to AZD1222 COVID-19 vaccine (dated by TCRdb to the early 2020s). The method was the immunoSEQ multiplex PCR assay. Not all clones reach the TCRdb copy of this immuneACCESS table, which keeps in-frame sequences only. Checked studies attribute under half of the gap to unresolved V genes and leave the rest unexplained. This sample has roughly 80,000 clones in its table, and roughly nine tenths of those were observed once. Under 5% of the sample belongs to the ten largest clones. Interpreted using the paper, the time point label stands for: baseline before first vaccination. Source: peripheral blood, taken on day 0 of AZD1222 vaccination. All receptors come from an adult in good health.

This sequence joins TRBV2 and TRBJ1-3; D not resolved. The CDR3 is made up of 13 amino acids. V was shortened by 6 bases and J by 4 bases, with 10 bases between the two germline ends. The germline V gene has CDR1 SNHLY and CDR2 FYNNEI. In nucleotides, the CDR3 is TGTGCCAGCAGCGCGACTCAGGGAAACACCATATATTTT. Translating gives CASSATQGNTIYF.

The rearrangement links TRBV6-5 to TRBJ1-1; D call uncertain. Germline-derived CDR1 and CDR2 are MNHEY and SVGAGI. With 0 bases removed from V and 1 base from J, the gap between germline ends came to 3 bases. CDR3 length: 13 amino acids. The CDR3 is CASSYSQNTEAFF. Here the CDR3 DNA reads TGTGCCAGCAGTTACTCGCAGAACACTGAAGCTTTCTTT.

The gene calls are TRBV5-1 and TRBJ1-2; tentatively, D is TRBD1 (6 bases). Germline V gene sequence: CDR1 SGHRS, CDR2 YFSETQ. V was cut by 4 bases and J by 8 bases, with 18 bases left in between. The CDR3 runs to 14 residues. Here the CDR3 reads CASSNRTARGGYTF. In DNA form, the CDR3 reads TGCGCCAGCAGCAATCGGACAGCAAGGGGGGGCTACACCTTC.

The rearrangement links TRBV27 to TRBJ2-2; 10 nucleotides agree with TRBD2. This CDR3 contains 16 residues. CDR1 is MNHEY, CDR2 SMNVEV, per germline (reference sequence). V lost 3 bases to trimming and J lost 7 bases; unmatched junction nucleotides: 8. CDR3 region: CASSFGSSGGGGELFF. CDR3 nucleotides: TGTGCCAGCAGTTTTGGGTCTAGCGGGGGAGGCGGGGAGCTGTTTTTT.

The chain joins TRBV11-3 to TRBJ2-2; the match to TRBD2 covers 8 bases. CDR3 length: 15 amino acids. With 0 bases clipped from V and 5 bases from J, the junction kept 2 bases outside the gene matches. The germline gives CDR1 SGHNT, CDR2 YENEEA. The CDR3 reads CASSLEASGTGELFF. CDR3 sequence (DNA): TGTGCCAGCAGCTTAGAGGCTAGCGGGACCGGGGAGCTGTTTTTT.

The CDR3 coding sequence is TGTGCCAGCAGCCCCGGGGCAGAAGGAAACACCATATATTTT. Residues: CASSPGAEGNTIYF. The chain has TRBV6-4 and TRBJ1-3, with D possibly TRBD1 on 5 matching bases. The CDR3 contains 14 residues. Germline V lookup: CDR1 MRHNA, CDR2 SNTAGT. V lost 6 bases, J lost 4 bases, and 13 bases lay in between.

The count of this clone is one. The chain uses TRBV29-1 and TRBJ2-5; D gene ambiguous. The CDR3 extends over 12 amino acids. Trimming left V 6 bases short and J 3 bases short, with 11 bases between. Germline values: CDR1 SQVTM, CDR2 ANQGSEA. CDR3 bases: TGCAGCGTGGTGGGTCAGGAAGAGACCCAGTACTTC. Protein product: CSVVGQEETQYF.